These 20 T cell receptor beta chains were sequenced from one sample in a study of tumor and adjacent non-tumor tissue in lung cancer. Three rounds of nested PCR, following a modified ARM-PCR protocol, produced the TCRbeta library. TCRdb reprocessed the multiplex PCR reads via MiXCR and lists one record per CDR3 protein. This table has more than 85,000 distinct CDR3 sequences, 60% to 65% appearing once. This sample's RNA came from whole unsorted tissue. Distant lung tissue was collected more than 3 cm away from the tumor edge. The material sequenced was distant non-tumor lung tissue. These TCRs come from a man aged 60 to 75 with non-small cell lung cancer.

This clonotype occurred many times. This rearrangement joins TRBV7-9 to TRBJ1-2; 7 bases map to TRBD1. The CDR3 sequence is 13 residues long. Unmatched junction bases numbered 3, after V lost 1 base and J lost 7 bases. Germline loops: CDR1 SEHNR, CDR2 FQNEAQ (reference sequence). This CDR3 reads CASSLETGIGYTF. The CDR3 bases are TGTGCCAGCAGCTTAGAGACAGGGATTGGCTACACCTTC.

Points on this clonotype: Because the CDR3 is missing its conserved closing phenylalanine or tryptophan, this is likely a read error. The chain carries TRBV7-8 and TRBJ2-1; 13 positions agree with TRBD2. V dropped 6 bases and J dropped 7; count of bases not matched to a gene: 6. Germline CDR1 and CDR2: SGHVS and FQNEAQ. The CDR3 has 15 amino acids. DNA of the CDR3: TGTGCCAGCAGTTACAGGACTAGCGGGAGTAATGAGCAGTTCTTA. It is translated as CASSYRTSGSNEQFL.

The V gene is TRBV7-8, the J gene TRBJ2-7; D is unclear. Germline-derived CDR1 and CDR2 are SGHVS and FQNEAQ. The CDR3 is 12 amino acids. CDR3 residues: CTISLARYEQYF. The DNA of the CDR3 is TGTACCATCAGCTTAGCCCGTTACGAGCAGTACTTC.

This clonotype is classed as medium-sized. The genes are TRBV11-2 and TRBJ2-7, with D hard to call. Germline CDR1 and CDR2: SGHAT and FQNNGV. CDR3 length: 13 amino acids. Trimming removed 5 bases from V and 6 bases from J, with 14 bases in between. CDR3 DNA sequence: TGTGCCAGCAGCCTCCGGTGGCTCGGCGAGCAGTACTTC. Amino acids: CASSLRWLGEQYF. Together with reference TRBV11-2 and TRBJ2-7, the CDR3 gives the full variable domain: EAGVAQSPRYKIIEKRQSVAFWCNPISGHATLYWYQQILGQGPKLLIQFQNNGVVDDSQLPKDRFSAERLKGVDSTLKIQPAKLEDSAVYLCASSLRWLGEQYFGPGTRLTVT.

This clonotype was observed many times. V and J are TRBV6-5 and TRBJ2-7; D uncertain. Trimming shortened V by 8 bases and J by 4 bases, and 9 bases separated the two germline ends. The CDR3 consists of 11 residues. Germline loops: CDR1 MNHEY, CDR2 SVGAGI. DNA for the CDR3: TGTGCCAGCGTCGGAGATTACGAGCAGTACTTC. This sequence encodes CASVGDYEQYF.

This clonotype showed up many times. The chain recombines TRBV6-6 with TRBJ1-2, with 9 nucleotides matching TRBD1. The CDR3 consists of 17 residues. Trimming took 6 bases from V and 8 from J; bases not matched to a gene: 19. Germline CDR1 MNHNY, CDR2 SVGAGI (reference sequence). The CDR3 coding sequence is TGTGCCAGCAGCCGGGCACGCGACGACGGGACAGGGCGCGGCTACACCTTC. Translation: CASSRARDDGTGRGYTF.

As to this clonotype: Compared with germline, one end of the junction differs, possibly owing to a read error. The genes are TRBV29-1 and TRBJ2-1; unclear D gene. The CDR3 consists of 15 residues. Germline V CDR1 and CDR2: SQVTM, ANQGSEA. The CDR3 protein is CIVEVKHGSYNEQFF. The DNA of the CDR3 is TGCATCGTTGAAGTTAAACACGGCTCCTACAATGAGCAGTTCTTC.

This clonotype has only a few counts. The chain links TRBV18 to TRBJ1-5; D is possibly TRBD1 (6 bases). CDR3 length equals 16 residues. The V end lost 2 bases, the J end lost 3 bases, and 14 bases lay between the germline ends. Germline CDR1 reads KGHSH; CDR2 reads LQKENI. CDR3 region: CASSPGTAGANQPQHF. In DNA form, the CDR3 reads TGTGCCAGCTCACCAGGAACGGCAGGGGCCAATCAGCCCCAGCATTTT.

As concerns this clonotype: With a much larger clone just one base away, this may be a read error. The rearrangement joins TRBV24-1 to TRBJ2-3, with no clear D. This CDR3 has 16 residues. Germline V gene lookup returns CDR1 KGHDR and CDR2 SFDVKD. CDR3 region: CATTDFQHTSTDTQYF. Written as DNA, the CDR3 is TGTGCCACCACTGATTTCCAGCATACTAGCACAGATACGCAGTATTTT.

V usage is TRBV4-2 and J usage is TRBJ2-4, with D perhaps TRBD1 (5 bases). This CDR3 is built from 19 residues. Germline CDR1 is LGHNA and CDR2 is YNFKEQ. V was pared by 1 base and J by 0 bases, with 19 bases between. CDR3 sequence (DNA): TGTGCCAGCAGCCAAGCACAGGCAAACGGATCGTTAGCCAAAAACATTCAGTACTTC. Translating gives CASSQAQANGSLAKNIQYF.

Note on this clonotype: A much larger clone differs by one base, so this may be a read error. V gene TRBV14 combines with J gene TRBJ2-2; no firm D call. The germline gives CDR1 SGHDN, CDR2 FVKESK. The CDR3 is 13 residues long. The CDR3, as DNA: TGTGCCTGCAGCCAAGATAACGGCGGGGAGCTGTTTTTT. Protein product: CACSQDNGGELFF.

This clonotype occurred many times. The chain links TRBV4-1 to TRBJ1-6; no clear D. This CDR3 region has 13 residues. Germline values: CDR1 MGHRA, CDR2 YSYEKL. Between the trimmed V and J ends, which lost 4 bases and 14 bases, there was a span of 15 bases. In DNA form, the CDR3 reads TGCGCCAGCAGCCCCCACGAGTTGGAAACCCTCCACTTT. It translates to CASSPHELETLHF.

As regards this clonotype: The germline gene is not matched at one end of the junction; a read error may be the cause. The CDR3 is CASSATTDTQYF. Here the CDR3 DNA reads TGTGCCAGCAGCGCGACCACAGATACACAGTATTTT. The chain has TRBV5-6 and TRBJ2-3; no clear D gene. In germline, CDR1 is SGHDT, CDR2 YYEEEE. The CDR3 consists of 12 residues.

J is TRBJ1-1 and V is TRBV6-5; D not certain. CDR3 length equals 14 residues. Trimming pared 7 bases from V and 10 bases from J, leaving 22 bases between. Germline loops: CDR1 MNHEY, CDR2 SVGAGI. The CDR3 bases are TGTGCCAGCACCAAGGGTAAGGATGTCTCTGTAGCTTTCTTT. Encoded protein: CASTKGKDVSVAFF.

The rearrangement links TRBV28 to TRBJ2-2; D may be TRBD1 or TRBD2 (5 bases each). The germline gives CDR1 MDHEN, CDR2 SYDVKM. The CDR3 contains 15 residues. The V gene lost 5 bases and the J gene lost 8 bases, with 18 bases spanning the gap. The CDR3 loop reads CASSLAQGSTGELFF. DNA for the CDR3: TGTGCCAGCAGTCTAGCCCAGGGAAGCACAGGGGAGCTGTTTTTT.

Points on this clonotype: A clone one base away is much larger, so this may be a read error. This likely comes from a read error, as the CDR3 has no conserved phenylalanine or tryptophan at its end. The V call is TRBV29-1, the J call TRBJ2-5; D is uncertain. This CDR3 spans 10 amino acids. Trimming took off 4 bases at V and 11 bases at J, with 11 bases between the two ends. Germline-derived CDR1 and CDR2 are SQVTM and ANQGSEA. DNA for the CDR3: TGCAGCGTTGCGTCGTCAGGACAGTACCTC. Protein sequence: CSVASSGQYL.

As for this clonotype: This sequence may be a read error, since a much larger clone differs from it by one base. The genes are TRBV5-6 and TRBJ1-5, with D uncertain. CDR3 length: 12 amino acids. The germline V gene encodes CDR1 SGHDT and CDR2 YYEEEE. CDR3 coding DNA: TGTGCCAGCAGCTTGGGCGATCAGCCCCAGCAGTTT. It is translated as CASSLGDQPQQF.

With regard to this clonotype: Since a much larger clone is just one base distant, this may be a read error. The V call is TRBV28, the J call TRBJ2-7; TRBD2 aligns across 9 bases. Germline V gene sequence: CDR1 MDHEN, CDR2 SYDVKM. After removal of 9 bases from V and 1 base from J, the junction contained 7 bases not matched to a gene. The CDR3 is 14 amino acids. The CDR3 is CARKRLAGSYEQYF. CDR3 DNA: TGTGCCAGGAAGCGTCTAGCGGGATCCTACGAGCAGTACTTC. The entire variable domain, with the rest obtained from reference TRBV28 and TRBJ2-7, is as follows: DVKVTQSSRYLVKRTGEKVFLECVQDMDHENMFWYRQDPGLGLRLIYFSYDVKMKEKGDIPEGYSVSREKKERFSLILESASTNQTSMYLCARKRLAGSYEQYFGPGTRLTVT.

To note about this clonotype: A read error may account for a junction end that differs from germline. The chain combines TRBV6-2 or TRBV6-3 with TRBJ2-3, with TRBD1 as a possible D gene (6 bases). Germline V CDR1 and CDR2: MNHEY, SVGEGT. The CDR3 spans 14 residues. CDR3 DNA sequence: TGTGCTAGCAGTTACTCTAAGGGACAACTTACGCAGTATTTT. Protein: CASSYSKGQLTQYF.

Comment on this clonotype: With a much larger clone just one base away, this may be a read error. The V and J genes are TRBV6-1 and TRBJ1-2; D remains ambiguous. V lost 1 base and J lost 4, with 10 bases in between. Germline values: CDR1 MNHNS, CDR2 SASEGT. The CDR3 sequence is 14 residues long. The CDR3 sequence is CASSEGLDPYGYTF. CDR3 coding DNA: TGTGCCAGCAGTGAAGGGCTAGACCCCTATGGCTACACCTTC.